The 32 T cell receptor beta chains presented below share a single source sample, sequenced in a study of Ad26.COV2.S vaccination and SARS-CoV-2 variants (dated by TCRdb to the early 2020s). The method was the immunoSEQ multiplex PCR assay. TCRdb mirrors the immuneACCESS table, restricted to in-frame sequences. Some clones are absent from its copies; in checked studies, under half trace to an unresolved V gene, and the reason for the others is unknown. This sample lists 360,000 or so clones; roughly 87% were detected once. The top ten clones comprise around 3.6% of the sample. The treatment or condition label corresponds to: 15 to 20 received Ad26.COV2.S at low or high dose, single or two shots; 5 received placebo; per-sample allocation not given. For vaccine and placebo recipients, the sequenced repertoires came from samples collected on day 63 after the first injection. The specimen was peripheral blood, collected in a trial of Ad26.COV2.S vaccine versus placebo. These receptors came from a person aged 18 to 65 who received the Ad26.COV2.S COVID-19 vaccine or a placebo.

The V and J genes are TRBV2 and TRBJ1-1; D is uncertain. V dropped 2 bases and J dropped 2 bases, with 6 bases sitting between them. The CDR3 has 13 amino acids. CDR1 is SNHLY and CDR2 is FYNNEI in the germline V gene. In DNA form, the CDR3 reads TGTGCCAGCAGTGAAAGCAGTAACACTGAAGCTTTCTTT. Translating it yields CASSESSNTEAFF. The variable domain in full, with the rest retrieved from reference TRBV2 and TRBJ1-1, is EPEVTQTPSHQVTQMGQEVILRCVPISNHLYFYWYRQILGQKVEFLVSFYNNEISEKSEIFDDQFSVERPDGSNFTLKIRSTKLEDSAMYFCASSESSNTEAFFGQGTRLTVV.

CDR3 sequence (DNA): TGCGCCAGCAGCGGCGGGACAGGGAGGAATGGCTACACCTTC. It specifies CASSGGTGRNGYTF. V usage is TRBV5-1 and J usage is TRBJ1-2, with TRBD1 matching 9 bases. J was trimmed by 6 bases and V by 4 bases; bases with no gene match: 7. Germline lookup yields CDR1 SGHRS and CDR2 YFSETQ. This CDR3 contains 14 residues.

The chain uses TRBV14 and TRBJ1-1; D not resolved. The CDR3 loop spans 17 amino acids. Trimming left V 1 base short and J 0 bases short, with 15 bases between. Per the germline V gene, CDR1 is SGHDN and CDR2 is FVKESK. This chain's CDR3 is CASSQGTGGRLNTEAFF. Written as DNA, the CDR3 is TGTGCCAGCAGCCAAGGGACGGGAGGGAGACTGAACACTGAAGCTTTCTTT.

V is TRBV30 and J is TRBJ1-3, with D possibly matching TRBD1 (5 bases). Per germline, CDR1 GTSNPN and CDR2 SVGIG (reference sequence). The CDR3 is made up of 14 amino acids. Trimming took off 2 bases at V and 0 bases at J, with 8 bases between the two ends. The CDR3 coding sequence is TGTGCCTGGAGTAGGGGAACCTCTGGAAACACCATATATTTT. Translating it yields CAWSRGTSGNTIYF.

The chain combines TRBV12-3 or TRBV12-4 with TRBJ2-5; D might be TRBD1 or TRBD2, each matching 5 bases. V was pared by 3 bases and J by 7 bases, with 12 bases between. The CDR3 totals 13 residues. The CDR3, as DNA: TGTGCCAGCAGTTTGGGGGATGCGGCGACCCAGTACTTC. Residues: CASSLGDAATQYF.

This clone occurred a few times. The chain is built from TRBV20-1 and TRBJ1-6; D may be TRBD1 (6 bases). The CDR3 runs 13 residues. Trimming took 3 bases from V and 10 from J, leaving 13 bases between them. Germline V gene data show CDR1 as DFQATT and CDR2 as SNEGSKA (reference sequence). The CDR3 DNA reads TGCAGTGCTAGTGGCAGGGGAAGGTCACCCCTCCACTTT. Translated, it gives CSASGRGRSPLHF.

The rearrangement joins TRBV6-2 or TRBV6-3 to TRBJ1-6; D ambiguous. The germline V gene encodes CDR1 MNHEY and CDR2 SVGEGT. The CDR3 is 14 residues long. Trimming pared 5 bases from V and 8 bases from J, leaving 13 bases between. CDR3 sequence (DNA): TGTGCCAGCAGTGATCCGGGGTGGGATTCACCCCTCCACTTT. Translating gives CASSDPGWDSPLHF.

The CDR3 loop reads CASSRRGRKDTEAFF. For the CDR3, the DNA is TGTGCCAGCAGTCGCAGGGGGCGCAAGGACACTGAAGCTTTCTTT. The chain combines TRBV3-1 (or the pseudogene TRBV3-2) with TRBJ1-1; 8 nucleotides agree with TRBD1. Germline CDR1 and CDR2: LGHDT and YNNKEL (reference sequence). The CDR3 extends over 15 amino acids. The J segment lost 3 bases and the V segment lost 6 bases, leaving 9 bases of the junction unmatched.

The chain is built from TRBV9 and TRBJ2-7; D is uncertain. Germline lookup yields CDR1 SGDLS and CDR2 YYNGEE. The CDR3 length is 14 residues. The ends were cut back, 0 bases at V and 0 bases at J, with 7 bases in the middle. The CDR3 protein is CASSVESVSYEQYF. The CDR3 region has the DNA TGTGCCAGCAGCGTAGAATCGGTCTCCTACGAGCAGTACTTC.

This chain links TRBV5-5 with TRBJ2-3; D gene ambiguous. This CDR3 region has 16 residues. Germline CDR1 is SGHKS and CDR2 is YYEKEE (reference sequence). V lost 0 bases to trimming and J lost 1 base, with 12 bases between them. The CDR3 DNA follows: TGTGCCAGCAGCTTGGGCGAGTTTGGGCGCACAGATACGCAGTATTTT. Encoded protein: CASSLGEFGRTDTQYF.

This clone was detected only a few times. This chain links TRBV5-8 with TRBJ1-5; TRBD1 matches at 7 bases. From germline, CDR1 is SGHTS and CDR2 YDEGEE. V gave up 4 bases and J gave up 4 bases; unmatched junction bases: 8. The CDR3 has 15 amino acids. The CDR3 loop is CASSHRDRPNQPQHF. CDR3 DNA: TGTGCCAGCAGCCACCGGGACAGACCTAATCAGCCCCAGCATTTT. The whole variable domain, filled in from reference TRBV5-8 and TRBJ1-5, reads EAGVTQSPTHLIKTRGQQATLRCSPISGHTSVYWYQQALGLGLQFLLWYDEGEERNRGNFPPRFSGRQFPNYSSELNVNALELEDSALYLCASSHRDRPNQPQHFGDGTRLSIL.

The chain carries TRBV14 and TRBJ1-5; a weak D match, TRBD1 (5 bases). The CDR3 length is 15 residues. Germline V gene lookup returns CDR1 SGHDN and CDR2 FVKESK. V lost 1 base and J lost 5, with 12 bases in between. The chain's CDR3 is CASSQGGGSDQPQHF. DNA of the CDR3: TGTGCCAGCAGCCAAGGGGGGGGTTCGGATCAGCCCCAGCATTTT. Combining the CDR3 with reference TRBV14 and TRBJ1-5 gives the whole variable domain EAGVTQFPSHSVIEKGQTVTLRCDPISGHDNLYWYRRVMGKEIKFLLHFVKESKQDESGMPNNRFLAERTGGTYSTLKVQPAELEDSGVYFCASSQGGGSDQPQHFGDGTRLSIL.

The V and J genes are TRBV27 and TRBJ1-1; maybe TRBD1 (5 bases). CDR1 and CDR2 from the germline V gene are MNHEY and SMNVEV (reference sequence). V lost 6 bases to trimming and J lost 4 bases, with 15 bases between them. The CDR3 is made up of 14 amino acids. CDR3 coding DNA: TGTGCCAGCAGCATCCAGGGAGGTTTCACTGAAGCTTTCTTT. Protein sequence: CASSIQGGFTEAFF.

V usage is TRBV9 and J usage is TRBJ1-6; tentatively, D is TRBD1 (5 bases). Looked up from germline, CDR1 is SGDLS and CDR2 is YYNGEE. V was trimmed by 4 bases and J by 4 bases, leaving 9 bases between them. The CDR3 extends over 14 amino acids. The CDR3 spells CASSLGAYNSPLHF. CDR3 DNA sequence: TGTGCCAGCAGCCTTGGGGCTTATAATTCACCCCTCCACTTT.

This chain uses TRBV15 with TRBJ2-1; 9 nucleotides align to TRBD1. This CDR3 spans 18 amino acids. In germline, CDR1 is LNHNV, CDR2 YYDKDF (reference sequence). After removal of 2 bases from V and 3 bases from J, the junction contained 11 bases not matched to a gene. The CDR3 protein is CATSRTGQGSINYNEQFF. The CDR3 DNA follows: TGTGCCACCAGCAGAACCGGACAGGGGTCTATAAACTACAATGAGCAGTTCTTC.

The CDR3 sequence is CASSEAAAATYEQYF. DNA of the CDR3: TGTGCCAGCAGTGAAGCAGCCGCGGCTACCTACGAGCAGTACTTC. The rearrangement joins TRBV2 to TRBJ2-7, with unresolved D. Germline V gene sequence: CDR1 SNHLY, CDR2 FYNNEI. Trimming left V 0 bases short and J 2 bases short, with 11 bases between. The CDR3 has 15 amino acids.

This clone was detected once. The chain employs TRBV13 and TRBJ2-3; 9 nucleotides line up with TRBD2. The ends lost 5 bases at V and 2 bases at J; junction bases unmatched: 5. The germline V gene has CDR1 PRHDT and CDR2 FYEKMQ (reference sequence). The CDR3 is 15 residues long. CDR3 loop: CASSLLAGDTDTQYF. The CDR3, as DNA: TGTGCCAGCAGCCTTTTAGCGGGGGACACAGATACGCAGTATTTT.

In its sample, this clone was seen once. The chain has TRBV7-2 and TRBJ2-3, with D perhaps TRBD2 (6 bases). CDR3 length: 15 amino acids. Deletions cut 3 bases from V and 2 bases from J, with 12 bases between. Looked up from germline, CDR1 is SGHTA and CDR2 is FQGNSA. CDR3 protein: CASSFSAGFTDTQYF. The CDR3 bases are TGTGCCAGCAGCTTCTCCGCGGGGTTCACAGATACGCAGTATTTT.

The V gene is TRBV3-1 (or the pseudogene TRBV3-2), the J gene TRBJ1-5; a weak D match, TRBD1 (6 bases). Germline V CDR1 and CDR2: LGHDT, YNNKEL (reference sequence). Trimming removed 1 base at V and 0 bases at J, with 13 bases between. CDR3 length: 17 residues. The CDR3 is CASSQGGQPYSNQPQHF. CDR3 coding DNA: TGTGCCAGCAGCCAAGGTGGACAGCCCTATAGCAATCAGCCCCAGCATTTT.

This chain links TRBV11-2 with TRBJ2-5, with D possibly being TRBD2 (5 bases). CDR3 size: 15 residues. Germline loops: CDR1 SGHAT, CDR2 FQNNGV. Trimming stripped 4 bases from V and 5 bases from J, with 17 bases between. This CDR3 is CASSYSTGRGETQYF. The CDR3 DNA follows: TGTGCCAGCAGCTACTCCACTGGGAGAGGGGAGACCCAGTACTTC.

V is TRBV5-1 and J is TRBJ2-3, with TRBD2 identical over 11 bases. J gave up 3 bases and V 7 bases, and 4 bases lay outside the gene matches. CDR1 SGHRS and CDR2 YFSETQ come from the germline V gene. The CDR3 has 14 amino acids. The CDR3 loop reads CASVLAGGTDTQYF. In DNA form, the CDR3 reads TGCGCCAGCGTCCTAGCGGGGGGAACAGATACGCAGTATTTT.

This clone was detected only once. The rearrangement uses TRBV7-9 and TRBJ1-1, with TRBD1 identical over 8 bases. J gave up 6 bases and V 5 bases, and 14 bases lay outside the gene matches. Germline V gene sequence: CDR1 SEHNR, CDR2 FQNEAQ (reference sequence). This CDR3 comprises 16 residues. For the CDR3, the DNA is TGTGCCAGCAGCCTAAGACAGGGGACGGTATCGGCTGAAGCTTTCTTT. It codes for CASSLRQGTVSAEAFF.

The rearrangement uses TRBV7-9 and TRBJ2-2; tentative D call: TRBD2 (5 bases). This CDR3 comprises 15 residues. CDR1 SEHNR and CDR2 FQNEAQ come from the germline V gene (reference sequence). V lost 2 bases to trimming and J lost 3 bases, with 10 bases between them. The CDR3 reads CASSLRGSDTGELFF. CDR3 bases: TGTGCCAGCAGCTTAAGAGGGAGCGACACCGGGGAGCTGTTTTTT.

The J gene is TRBJ2-2, the V gene TRBV14; D is unclear. Germline CDR1 reads SGHDN; CDR2 reads FVKESK. This CDR3 has 17 amino acids. Trimming shortened V by 0 bases and J by 0 bases, and 11 bases separated the two germline ends. CDR3 in amino acids: CASSQEAVPTNTGELFF. CDR3 sequence (DNA): TGTGCCAGCAGCCAAGAAGCCGTGCCTACGAACACCGGGGAGCTGTTTTTT.

V gene TRBV4-2 combines with J gene TRBJ2-1; D remains ambiguous. Trimming stripped 5 bases from V and 3 bases from J, with 8 bases between. The CDR3 is made up of 13 amino acids. CDR1 is LGHNA and CDR2 is YNFKEQ in the germline V gene. Written as DNA, the CDR3 is TGTGCCAGCAGCATCCACAACTACAATGAGCAGTTCTTC. Translating gives CASSIHNYNEQFF.

The chain employs TRBV28 and TRBJ1-5; TRBD1 is a possible D gene (6 bases). The CDR3 has 15 residues. V gave up 2 bases and J gave up 6 bases, with 14 bases separating them. CDR1 and CDR2 from the germline V gene are MDHEN and SYDVKM. This chain's CDR3 is CASSLTGAGAQPQHF. The CDR3 DNA is TGTGCCAGCAGTTTAACGGGGGCAGGTGCTCAGCCCCAGCATTTT.

In regard to this clone: A read error is the likely source, as a far larger clone sits one nucleotide away. The rearrangement uses TRBV7-2 and TRBJ2-7, with D unclear. Germline V lookup: CDR1 SGHTA, CDR2 FQGNSA. Trimming stripped 5 bases from V and 0 bases from J, with 5 bases between. This CDR3 is built from 12 residues. CDR3 nucleotides: TGTGCCAGCAGCCCCCCCTCCTACGAGCAGTACTTC. It translates to CASSPPSYEQYF.

V gene TRBV6-2 or TRBV6-3 combines with J gene TRBJ1-1; 10 bases line up with TRBD1. This CDR3 is 17 amino acids long. Germline CDR1 MNHEY, CDR2 SVGEGT. V shed 6 bases and J 3 bases; nucleotides not matched to a gene: 13. This CDR3 is CASSPYRDRGIDTEAFF. Here the CDR3 DNA reads TGTGCCAGCAGCCCATACCGGGACAGGGGAATAGACACTGAAGCTTTCTTT.

The chain joins TRBV7-3 to TRBJ2-5; TRBD2 might be the D (7 bases). The germline V gene encodes CDR1 SGHTA and CDR2 FQGTGA. The V end was cut by 2 bases, the J end by 5 bases, with 15 bases between. The CDR3 runs 15 residues. CDR3 bases: TGTGCCAGCAGCTTACTCGGGGGGCCGGCGGAGACCCAGTACTTC. Its protein product is CASSLLGGPAETQYF.

The V call is TRBV7-8, the J call TRBJ1-5; 8 positions agree with TRBD1. Germline CDR1 and CDR2: SGHVS and FQNEAQ. The CDR3 extends over 16 amino acids. Trimming removed 4 bases from V and 1 base from J; junction bases left unmatched: 6. CDR3 loop: CASSSQGAASNQPQHF. CDR3 nucleotides: TGTGCCAGCAGCTCCCAGGGGGCGGCGAGCAATCAGCCCCAGCATTTT.

The chain joins TRBV7-6 to TRBJ1-6; D call uncertain. The CDR3 spans 16 residues. Germline CDR1 is SGHVS and CDR2 is FNYEAQ. Trimming removed 5 bases at V and 5 bases at J, with 16 bases between. The CDR3 nucleotides are TGTGCCAGCAGCAACATCCGGCCTCCCGATAATTCACCCCTCCACTTT. Residues: CASSNIRPPDNSPLHF.

CDR3 residues: CASSPGTGEGRIGAFF. CDR3 in DNA: TGTGCCAGCTCACCGGGGACAGGTGAGGGGAGAATAGGAGCTTTCTTT. The J gene is TRBJ1-1, the V gene TRBV18; 8 nucleotides agree with TRBD1. Trimming took 3 bases from V and 10 from J; bases not matched to a gene: 16. The CDR3 runs 16 residues. The germline gives CDR1 KGHSH, CDR2 LQKENI.